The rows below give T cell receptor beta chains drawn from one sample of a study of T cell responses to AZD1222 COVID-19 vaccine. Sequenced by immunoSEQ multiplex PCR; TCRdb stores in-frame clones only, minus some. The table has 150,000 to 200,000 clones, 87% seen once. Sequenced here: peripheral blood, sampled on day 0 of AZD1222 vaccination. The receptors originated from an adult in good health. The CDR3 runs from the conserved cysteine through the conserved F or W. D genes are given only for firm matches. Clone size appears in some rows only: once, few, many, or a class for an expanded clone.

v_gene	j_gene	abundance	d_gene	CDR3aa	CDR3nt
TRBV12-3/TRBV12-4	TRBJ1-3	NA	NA	CASRTQPGNTIYF	TGTGCCAGCAGAACGCAGCCAGGAAACACCATATATTTT
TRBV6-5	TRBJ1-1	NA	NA	CASSYAAGAMSAFF	TGTGCCAGCAGTTACGCCGCGGGGGCGATGTCTGCTTTCTTT
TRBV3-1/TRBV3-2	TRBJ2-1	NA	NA	CASSQDVAPRFF	TGTGCCAGCAGCCAAGATGTGGCCCCCAGGTTCTTC
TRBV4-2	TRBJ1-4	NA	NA	CASSQLRGSAKLFF	TGTGCCAGCAGCCAACTCAGGGGATCGGCAAAACTGTTTTTT
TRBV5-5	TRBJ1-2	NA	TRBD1	CASSLMGDRGYGYTF	TGTGCCAGCAGCTTGATGGGGGACAGGGGCTATGGCTACACCTTC
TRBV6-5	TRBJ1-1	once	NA	CAARGRDTEAFF	TGTGCCGCCCGGGGGCGGGACACTGAAGCTTTCTTT
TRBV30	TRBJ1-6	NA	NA	CAWNHGSNSPLHF	TGTGCCTGGAACCACGGCTCTAATTCACCCCTCCACTTT
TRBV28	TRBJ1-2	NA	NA	CASSERNYGYTF	TGTGCCAGCAGTGAGCGTAACTATGGCTACACCTTC
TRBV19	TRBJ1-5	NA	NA	CASSIYNQPQHF	TGTGCCAGTAGTATATACAATCAGCCCCAGCATTTT
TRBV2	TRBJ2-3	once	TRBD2	CASSILTSGGTDTQYF	TGTGCCAGCAGTATCTTGACTAGCGGGGGCACAGATACGCAGTATTTT
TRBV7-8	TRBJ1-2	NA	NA	CASSLARGYGYTF	TGTGCCAGCAGCTTAGCACGAGGCTATGGCTACACCTTC
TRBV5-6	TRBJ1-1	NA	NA	CASSLVARGNTEAFF	TGTGCCAGCAGCTTGGTCGCCAGGGGTAACACTGAAGCTTTCTTT
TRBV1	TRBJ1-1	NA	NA	CTSVEAFF	TGCACCAGTGTCGAAGCTTTCTTT
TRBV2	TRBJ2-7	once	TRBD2	CASSRMTSGSPGEQYF	TGTGCCAGCAGCCGAATGACTAGCGGGAGCCCCGGCGAGCAGTACTTC
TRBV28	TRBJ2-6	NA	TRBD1	CATGGTGSRGANVLTF	TGTGCAACAGGGGGGACGGGGTCTCGAGGGGCCAACGTCCTGACTTTC
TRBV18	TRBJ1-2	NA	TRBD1	CASSPGQAPAYGYTF	TGTGCCAGCTCACCGGGACAGGCACCAGCCTATGGCTACACCTTC
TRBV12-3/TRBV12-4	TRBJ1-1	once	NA	CASSLGGPSPAFF	TGTGCCAGCAGTTTAGGGGGCCCGTCCCCCGCTTTCTTT
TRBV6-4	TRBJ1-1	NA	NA	CASSLEYGNTEAFF	TGTGCCAGCAGTCTCGAGTACGGAAACACTGAAGCTTTCTTT
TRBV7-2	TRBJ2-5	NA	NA	CASSLAGVGETQYF	TGTGCCAGCAGCTTAGCGGGAGTCGGGGAGACCCAGTACTTC
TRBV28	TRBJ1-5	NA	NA	CASSFFGHQPQHF	TGTGCCAGCAGTTTTTTCGGACATCAGCCCCAGCATTTT
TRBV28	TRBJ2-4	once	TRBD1	CASSRQGGKTKNIQYF	TGTGCCAGCAGTAGACAGGGGGGAAAAACCAAAAACATTCAGTACTTC
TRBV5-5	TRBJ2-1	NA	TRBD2	CASSLAAGGPRSYNEQFF	TGTGCCAGCAGCTTGGCTGCGGGAGGGCCCCGCTCCTACAATGAGCAGTTCTTC
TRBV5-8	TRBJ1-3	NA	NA	CASSLAPGYTDTIYF	TGTGCCAGCAGCTTGGCCCCAGGTTATACGGACACCATATATTTT
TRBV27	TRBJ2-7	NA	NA	CASSLESVVPTYEQYF	TGTGCCAGCAGTTTAGAGAGCGTAGTCCCCACCTACGAGCAGTACTTC
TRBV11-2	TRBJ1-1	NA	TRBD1	CASSLARGPLAEAFF	TGTGCCAGCAGCTTAGCGAGGGGGCCCCTGGCTGAAGCTTTCTTT
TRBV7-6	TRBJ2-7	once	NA	CASSLRGGSEQYF	TGTGCCAGCAGCTTGCGAGGGGGGTCCGAGCAGTACTTC
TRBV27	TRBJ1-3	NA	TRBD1	CASSRRQGGAGNTIYF	TGTGCCAGCAGTAGAAGACAGGGAGGTGCGGGAAACACCATATATTTT
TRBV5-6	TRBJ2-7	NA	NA	CASSLLGGVYEQYF	TGTGCCAGCAGCCTCCTGGGGGGAGTCTACGAGCAGTACTTC
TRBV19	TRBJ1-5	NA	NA	CASSRNYRQATNQPQHF	TGTGCCAGTAGTAGGAATTACCGACAGGCCACCAATCAGCCCCAGCATTTT
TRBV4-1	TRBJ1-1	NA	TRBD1	CASSHKPGTGNTEAFF	TGCGCCAGCAGCCACAAACCAGGGACAGGGAACACTGAAGCTTTCTTT
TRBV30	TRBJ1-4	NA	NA	CAWSVYRTEINEKLFF	TGTGCCTGGAGTGTATATCGGACGGAAATTAATGAAAAACTGTTTTTT
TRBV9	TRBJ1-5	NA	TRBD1	CASSRDRVGQPQHF	TGTGCCAGCAGCCGGGACAGGGTAGGACAGCCCCAGCATTTT
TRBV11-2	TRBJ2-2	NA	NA	CASSPPGGWTGELFF	TGTGCCAGCAGCCCCCCTGGGGGTTGGACCGGGGAGCTGTTTTTT
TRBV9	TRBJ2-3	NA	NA	CASSVGLSTDTQYF	TGTGCCAGCAGCGTAGGCCTGAGCACAGATACGCAGTATTTT
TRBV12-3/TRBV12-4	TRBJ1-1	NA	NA	CASSPWGNTEAFF	TGTGCCAGCAGTCCCTGGGGGAACACTGAAGCTTTCTTT
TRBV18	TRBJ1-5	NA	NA	CASSPHPPGNQPQHF	TGTGCCAGCTCACCCCACCCTCCTGGCAATCAGCCCCAGCATTTT
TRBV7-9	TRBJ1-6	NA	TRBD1	CASSAGQTSSYNSPLHF	TGTGCCAGCAGCGCGGGACAGACGAGCTCCTATAATTCACCCCTCCACTTT
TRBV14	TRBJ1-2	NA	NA	CASSPAGAWNYGYTF	TGTGCCAGCAGCCCGGCGGGGGCTTGGAACTATGGCTACACCTTC
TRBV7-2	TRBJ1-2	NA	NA	CASSPRRAYGYTF	TGTGCCAGCAGCCCCCGGAGGGCCTATGGCTACACCTTC
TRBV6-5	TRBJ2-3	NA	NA	CASRLVVTSTDTQYF	TGTGCCAGCAGGTTGGTTGTGACTAGCACAGATACGCAGTATTTT
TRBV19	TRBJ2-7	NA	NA	CASSTRGRGYEQYF	TGTGCCAGTAGTACGAGGGGCAGGGGTTACGAGCAGTACTTC
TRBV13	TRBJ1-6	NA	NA	CASTTAGAALHF	TGTGCCAGCACAACTGCCGGGGCAGCCCTCCACTTT
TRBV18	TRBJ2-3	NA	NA	CASSPLASTSTDTQYF	TGTGCCAGCTCGCCCCTGGCTAGCACTAGCACAGATACGCAGTATTTT
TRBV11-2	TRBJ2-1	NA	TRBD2	CASIPRGGLDEQFF	TGTGCCAGCATCCCCCGCGGGGGGCTGGATGAGCAGTTCTTC
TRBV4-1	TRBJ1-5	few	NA	CASSQEWSNQPQHF	TGCGCCAGCAGCCAAGAGTGGTCCAATCAGCCCCAGCATTTT
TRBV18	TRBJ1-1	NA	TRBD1	CASSLGRGTDTEAFF	TGTGCCAGCTCACTAGGCAGGGGGACGGACACTGAAGCTTTCTTT
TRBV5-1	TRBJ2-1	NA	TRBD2	CASSLLAGVRVNEQFF	TGCGCCAGCAGCTTACTAGCGGGAGTTAGGGTCAATGAGCAGTTCTTC
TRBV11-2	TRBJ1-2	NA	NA	CASSFLPGTDLNYGYTF	TGTGCCAGCAGCTTCCTTCCCGGGACCGATCTTAACTATGGCTACACCTTC
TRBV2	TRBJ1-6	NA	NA	CASSLNTGSYNSPLHF	TGTGCCAGCAGTCTCAACACGGGATCCTATAATTCACCCCTCCACTTT
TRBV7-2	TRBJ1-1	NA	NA	CASSTLADTEAFF	TGTGCCAGCAGCACGCTGGCGGACACTGAAGCTTTCTTT
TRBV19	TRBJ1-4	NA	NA	CASSIYLASGDCVF	TGTGCCAGTAGTATATATTTGGCTTCTGGGGACTGCGTTTTT
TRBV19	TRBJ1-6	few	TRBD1	CASTAGGLNSPLHF	TGTGCCAGTACCGCAGGGGGTTTGAATTCACCCCTCCACTTT
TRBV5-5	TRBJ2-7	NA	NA	CASSLVGGGLNEQYF	TGTGCCAGCAGCTTGGTAGGTGGGGGGCTAAACGAGCAGTACTTC
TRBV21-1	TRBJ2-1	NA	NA	CASSDENGRAGDEQFF	TGTGCCAGCAGCGACGAAAACGGGAGGGCCGGAGATGAGCAGTTCTTC
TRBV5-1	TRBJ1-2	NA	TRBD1	CASSGQPTGAYGYTF	TGCGCCAGCAGCGGCCAGCCGACAGGGGCCTATGGCTACACCTTC
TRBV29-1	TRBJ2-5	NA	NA	CSARVETQYF	TGCAGCGCCCGGGTGGAGACCCAGTACTTC
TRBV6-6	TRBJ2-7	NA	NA	CASSSTGTGTYEQYF	TGTGCCAGCAGTTCAACAGGGACGGGGACCTACGAGCAGTACTTC